Detailed here is one T cell receptor beta chain. Other nucleotide sequences in the sample specify the same CDR3. The data belong to a study of shared clonotypes between healthy human individuals. TCRdb keeps only in-frame clones here, not all; method: immunoSEQ multiplex PCR. The sample has fewer than 600,000 clones, roughly three quarters seen once; the top ten hold 12%. Trimming at V came to 1 base and at J to 5 bases, leaving 3 bases not matched to a gene. Germline CDR1 and CDR2: SGHTA and FQGTGA. This CDR3 has 14 residues. The sequenced sample was PBMCs. V usage is TRBV7-3 and J usage is TRBJ2-5; 8 nucleotides line up with TRBD1. The clonotype comes from a woman between 40 and 55 years old in good health. Some clones in this sample may be carry-over from other donors' samples. The CDR3 loop reads CASSLRQGSETQYF. CDR3 bases: TGTGCCAGCAGCTTAAGACAGGGGTCGGAGACCCAGTACTTC.